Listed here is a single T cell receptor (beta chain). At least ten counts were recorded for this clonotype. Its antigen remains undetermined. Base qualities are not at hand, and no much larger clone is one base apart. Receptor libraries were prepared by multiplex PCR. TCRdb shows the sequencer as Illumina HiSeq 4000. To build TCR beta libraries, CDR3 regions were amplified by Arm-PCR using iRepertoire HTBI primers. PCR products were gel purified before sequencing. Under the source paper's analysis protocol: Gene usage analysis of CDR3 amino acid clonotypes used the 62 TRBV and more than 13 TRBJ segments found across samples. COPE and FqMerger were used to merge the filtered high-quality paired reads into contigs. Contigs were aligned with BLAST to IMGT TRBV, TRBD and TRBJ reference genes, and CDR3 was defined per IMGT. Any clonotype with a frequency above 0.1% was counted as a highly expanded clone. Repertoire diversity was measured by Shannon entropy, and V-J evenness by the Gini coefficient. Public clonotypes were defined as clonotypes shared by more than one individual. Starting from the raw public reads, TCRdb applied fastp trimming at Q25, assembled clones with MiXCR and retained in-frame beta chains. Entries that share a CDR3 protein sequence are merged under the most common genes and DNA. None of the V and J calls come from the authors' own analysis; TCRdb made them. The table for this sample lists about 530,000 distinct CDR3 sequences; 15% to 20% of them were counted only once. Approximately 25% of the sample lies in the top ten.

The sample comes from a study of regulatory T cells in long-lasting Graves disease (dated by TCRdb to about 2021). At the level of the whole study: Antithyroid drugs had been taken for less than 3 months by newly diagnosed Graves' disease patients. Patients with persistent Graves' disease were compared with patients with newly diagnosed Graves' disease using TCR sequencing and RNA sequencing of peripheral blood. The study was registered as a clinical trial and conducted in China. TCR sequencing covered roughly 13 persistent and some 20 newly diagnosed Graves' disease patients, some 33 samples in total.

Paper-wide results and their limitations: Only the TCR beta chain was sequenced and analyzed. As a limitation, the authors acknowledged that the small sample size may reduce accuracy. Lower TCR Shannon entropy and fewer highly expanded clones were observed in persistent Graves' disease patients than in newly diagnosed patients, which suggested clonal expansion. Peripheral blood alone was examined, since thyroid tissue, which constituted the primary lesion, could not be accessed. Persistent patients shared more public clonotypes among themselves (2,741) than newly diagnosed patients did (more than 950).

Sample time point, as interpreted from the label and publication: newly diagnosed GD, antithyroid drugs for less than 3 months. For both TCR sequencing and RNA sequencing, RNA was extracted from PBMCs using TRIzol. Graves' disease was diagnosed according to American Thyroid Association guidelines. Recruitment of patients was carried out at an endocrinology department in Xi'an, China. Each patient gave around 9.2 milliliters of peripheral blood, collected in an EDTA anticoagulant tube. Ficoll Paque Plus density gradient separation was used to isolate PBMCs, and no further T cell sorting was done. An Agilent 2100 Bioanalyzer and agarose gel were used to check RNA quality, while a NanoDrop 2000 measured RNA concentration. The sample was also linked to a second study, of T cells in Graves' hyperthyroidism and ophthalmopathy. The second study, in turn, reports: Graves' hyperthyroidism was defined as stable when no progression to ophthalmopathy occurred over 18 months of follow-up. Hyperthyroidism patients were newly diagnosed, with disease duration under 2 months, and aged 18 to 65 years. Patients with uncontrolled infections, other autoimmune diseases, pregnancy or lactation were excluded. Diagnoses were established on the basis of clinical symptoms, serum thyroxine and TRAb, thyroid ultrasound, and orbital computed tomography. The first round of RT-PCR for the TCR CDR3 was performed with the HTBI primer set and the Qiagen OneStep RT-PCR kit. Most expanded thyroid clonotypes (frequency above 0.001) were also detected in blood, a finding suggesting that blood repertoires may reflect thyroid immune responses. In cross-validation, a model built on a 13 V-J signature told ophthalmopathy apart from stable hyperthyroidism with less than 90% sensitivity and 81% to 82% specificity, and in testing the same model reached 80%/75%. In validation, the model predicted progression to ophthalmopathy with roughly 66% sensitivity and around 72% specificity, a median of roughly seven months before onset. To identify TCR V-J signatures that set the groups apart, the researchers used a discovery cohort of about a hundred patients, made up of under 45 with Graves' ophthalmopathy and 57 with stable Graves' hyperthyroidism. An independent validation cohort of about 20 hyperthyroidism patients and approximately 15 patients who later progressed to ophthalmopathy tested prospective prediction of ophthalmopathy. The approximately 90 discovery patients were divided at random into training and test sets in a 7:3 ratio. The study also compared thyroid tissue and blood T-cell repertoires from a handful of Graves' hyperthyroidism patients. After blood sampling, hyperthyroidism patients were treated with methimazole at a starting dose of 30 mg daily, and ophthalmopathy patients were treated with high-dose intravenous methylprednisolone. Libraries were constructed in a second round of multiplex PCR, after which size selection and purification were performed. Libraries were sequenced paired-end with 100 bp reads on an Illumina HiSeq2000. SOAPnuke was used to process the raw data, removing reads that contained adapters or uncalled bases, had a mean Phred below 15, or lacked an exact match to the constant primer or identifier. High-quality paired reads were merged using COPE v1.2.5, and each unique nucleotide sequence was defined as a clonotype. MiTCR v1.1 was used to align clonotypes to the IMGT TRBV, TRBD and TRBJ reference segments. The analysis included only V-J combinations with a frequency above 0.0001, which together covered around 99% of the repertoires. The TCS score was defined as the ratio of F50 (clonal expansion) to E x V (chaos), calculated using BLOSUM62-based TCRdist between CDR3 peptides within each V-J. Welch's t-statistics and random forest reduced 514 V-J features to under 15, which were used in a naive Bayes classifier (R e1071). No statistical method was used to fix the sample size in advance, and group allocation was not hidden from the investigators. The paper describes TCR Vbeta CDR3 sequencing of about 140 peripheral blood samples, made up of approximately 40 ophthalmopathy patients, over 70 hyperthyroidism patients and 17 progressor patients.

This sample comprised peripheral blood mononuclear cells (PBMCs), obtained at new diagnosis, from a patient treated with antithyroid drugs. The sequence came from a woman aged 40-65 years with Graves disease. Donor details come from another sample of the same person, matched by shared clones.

This receptor has the CDR3 CASSYSTGREKLFF. The nucleotide sequence reads as follows: TGTGCCAGCAGTTACTCGACGGGTAGGGAAAAACTGTTTTTT. Rearrangement joined TRBV6-6 to TRBJ1-4, with no confident D gene call. The germline V gene (reference sequence) sets CDR1 to MNHNY and CDR2 to SVGAGI. Inclusive of the bounding cysteine and phenylalanine, the CDR3 is 14 residues long. Of all the DNA, just the CDR3 is kept, 42 bases in frame from base 1. The germline ends are 10 bases apart after V is trimmed by 0 bases and J by 8 bases.